A single sample gave rise to the 3 T cell receptor beta chains below, sequenced in a study of long-term antiretroviral therapy in people with HIV. Survey-level resolution applied to immunoSEQ assay v3.0. TCRdb keeps only in-frame clones here, not all; method: immunoSEQ multiplex PCR. The sample carries roughly 28,000 clones, roughly 90% recorded once. The specimen was unsorted PBMCs, collected 0.5 years after starting antiretroviral therapy. These receptors all stem from a woman between 18 and 29 years old with HIV.

Worth noting for this clone: Other DNA variants within this sample encode the same CDR3. The genes are TRBV29-1 and TRBJ2-7; unclear D gene. Germline V lookup: CDR1 SQVTM, CDR2 ANQGSEA. The CDR3 contains 11 residues. Between the trimmed V and J ends, which lost 6 bases and 1 base, there was a span of 7 bases. The CDR3 loop reads CSVFGSYEQYF. The CDR3 region has the DNA TGCAGCGTGTTTGGTTCCTACGAGCAGTACTTC.

V and J are TRBV11-1 and TRBJ2-1; TRBD2 matches 8 bases. CDR1 is SGHAT and CDR2 is FQDESV in the germline V gene (reference sequence). The CDR3 sequence is 12 residues long. V lost 8 bases and J lost 10; bases outside the gene matches: 7. The CDR3 DNA reads TGTGCCAGCGTTCTAACGGGAGGGGAGCAGTTCTTC. Its protein is CASVLTGGEQFF. The entire variable domain, with the rest obtained from reference TRBV11-1 and TRBJ2-1, is as follows: EAEVAQSPRYKITEKSQAVAFWCDPISGHATLYWYRQILGQGPELLVQFQDESVVDDSQLPKDRFSAERLKGVDSTLKIQPAELGDSAMYLCASVLTGGEQFFGPGTRLTVL.

This clone was seen once. The CDR3 loop reads CASSLGTGRLPQHF. The CDR3 DNA reads as TGTGCCAGCAGCTTAGGGACTGGCAGGTTGCCCCAGCATTTT. The chain links TRBV7-2 to TRBJ1-5; no definite D call. V lost 1 base to trimming and J lost 9 bases, with 13 bases between them. This CDR3 has 14 residues. The germline V gene has CDR1 SGHTA and CDR2 FQGNSA.